What follows are 29 T cell receptor beta chains derived from one specimen sequenced in a study of OX40 agonist ivuxolimab in advanced cancers. Clones were sequenced by immunoSEQ multiplex PCR, and TCRdb holds only the in-frame ones, with some missing. Among about 25,000 clones listed, just over 85% were seen once. The source was CD4+ or CD8+ T cells sorted from blood, collected in a trial of the OX40 agonist ivuxolimab. All receptors derive from an adult with an advanced solid tumor such as melanoma, head and neck, liver or kidney cancer.

A note on this clone: A much larger clonotype is one base distant, so this may be a read error. Other DNA sequences in the sample encode the same CDR3. The chain uses TRBV7-9 and TRBJ2-7; D gene uncertain. The V end lost 7 bases, the J end lost 4 bases, and 8 bases lay between the germline ends. Germline V CDR1 and CDR2: SEHNR, FQNEAQ (reference sequence). The CDR3 is 11 residues long. CDR3 DNA: TGTGCCAGCATGGGCGGATACGAGCAGTACTTC. Encoded protein: CASMGGYEQYF.

By sample share, this clone is large. V is TRBV4-1 and J is TRBJ2-1; 7 nucleotides agree with TRBD2. V gave up 0 bases and J gave up 7 bases; unmatched junction bases: 6. Germline CDR1 MGHRA, CDR2 YSYEKL. This CDR3 contains 15 residues. For the CDR3, the DNA is TGCGCCAGCAGCCAAGATCGCGGGAGCAAGAATGAGCAGTTCTTC. Residues: CASSQDRGSKNEQFF.

J is TRBJ2-2 and V is TRBV19; TRBD1 aligns across 11 bases. Trimming cost V 6 bases and J 5 bases; bases outside gene matches: 14. CDR1 is LNHDA, CDR2 SQIVND, per germline (reference sequence). The CDR3 length is 18 residues. CDR3 sequence reads: CASSPHRDRGFFTGELFF. DNA for the CDR3: TGTGCCAGTAGCCCACATAGGGACAGGGGGTTCTTTACCGGGGAGCTGTTTTTT.

This chain links TRBV5-6 with TRBJ2-1; D ambiguous. The CDR3 totals 16 residues. Germline CDR1 and CDR2: SGHDT and YYEEEE. Trimming cost V 1 base and J 0 bases, with 11 bases left between them. The CDR3 DNA reads as TGTGCCAGCAGCTTGAGACCGACGAGCTCCTACAATGAGCAGTTCTTC. The encoded protein is CASSLRPTSSYNEQFF.

This rearrangement joins TRBV13 to TRBJ1-1; 7 nucleotides match TRBD1. The CDR3 has 15 amino acids. The V and J ends lost 5 bases and 0 bases, in that order; junction bases with no gene match: 6. The germline gives CDR1 PRHDT, CDR2 FYEKMQ (reference sequence). Here the CDR3 reads CASSAQGGMNTEAFF. CDR3 DNA: TGTGCCAGCAGCGCCCAGGGGGGGATGAACACTGAAGCTTTCTTT.

V usage is TRBV7-8 and J usage is TRBJ1-6, with D possibly TRBD1 on 6 matching bases. CDR3 length equals 15 residues. Trimming stripped 8 bases from V and 7 bases from J, with 18 bases between. Germline V lookup: CDR1 SGHVS, CDR2 FQNEAQ. The CDR3 DNA sequence: TGTGCCAGCGACACAAGAACAGGGATGAATTCACCCCTCCACTTT. Its protein is CASDTRTGMNSPLHF.

This clone was seen just once. The V call is TRBV7-9, the J call TRBJ2-4, with 9 bases identical to TRBD1. Germline V gene lookup returns CDR1 SEHNR and CDR2 FQNEAQ (reference sequence). V gave up 6 bases and J gave up 5 bases; unmatched junction bases: 5. This CDR3 spans 14 amino acids. CDR3 DNA sequence: TGTGCCAGCAGTCCAAGACAGGGGGAAAACATTCAGTACTTC. Residues: CASSPRQGENIQYF.

The rearrangement uses TRBV27 and TRBJ2-7; 11 nucleotides agree with TRBD2. J was trimmed by 3 bases and V by 3 bases; bases with no gene match: 4. Germline assignment: CDR1 MNHEY and CDR2 SMNVEV (reference sequence). This CDR3 has 15 residues. Written as DNA, the CDR3 is TGTGCCAGCAGTTTGGATAGCGGGAGGGGCTACGAGCAGTACTTC. Protein: CASSLDSGRGYEQYF.

CDR3 sequence reads: CASSLGGTGVGDTQYF. The CDR3, as DNA: TGTGCCAGCAGCTTAGGGGGGACAGGAGTAGGAGATACGCAGTATTTT. This sequence joins TRBV7-8 and TRBJ2-3, with TRBD1 matching over 8 bases. Germline loops: CDR1 SGHVS, CDR2 FQNEAQ. The CDR3 extends over 16 amino acids. Trimming at V came to 1 base and at J to 5 bases, leaving 8 bases not matched to a gene.

J is TRBJ1-6 and V is TRBV9; tentatively, D is TRBD1 (5 bases). Between the trimmed V and J ends, which lost 3 bases and 12 bases, there was a span of 19 bases. The CDR3 length is 15 residues. Germline V gives CDR1 SGDLS, CDR2 YYNGEE. The DNA for the CDR3 is TGTGCCAGCAGCGGCGACAGCAGTAGTGGACTACCCCTCCACTTT. Its translation: CASSGDSSSGLPLHF.

The chain joins TRBV5-1 to TRBJ2-2; TRBD2 matches 13 bases. Trimming took 0 bases from V and 7 from J; bases not matched to a gene: 9. The germline V gene has CDR1 SGHRS and CDR2 YFSETQ. The CDR3 totals 18 residues. In nucleotides, the CDR3 is TGCGCCAGCAGCTTGGAACTAGCGGGAGGGCCGGTGAGCGGGGAGCTGTTTTTT. Protein: CASSLELAGGPVSGELFF. The variable domain in full, completed from reference TRBV5-1 and TRBJ2-2, reads KAGVTQTPRYLIKTRGQQVTLSCSPISGHRSVSWYQQTPGQGLQFLFEYFSETQRNKGNFPGRFSGRQFSNSRSEMNVSTLELGDSALYLCASSLELAGGPVSGELFFGEGSRLTVL.

The V gene is TRBV19, the J gene TRBJ1-3, with D possibly being TRBD1 (5 bases). The CDR3 extends over 15 amino acids. V was clipped by 5 bases and J by 4 bases, with 15 bases between them. Germline CDR1 reads LNHDA; CDR2 reads SQIVND (reference sequence). Here the CDR3 DNA reads TGTGCCAGTAGTCCGGGGGTTAACGGAGGAAACACCATATATTTT. Residues: CASSPGVNGGNTIYF.

The chain links TRBV5-1 to TRBJ2-7; a possible D gene is TRBD1 (6 bases). Trimming shortened V by 1 base and J by 4 bases, and 15 bases separated the two germline ends. CDR3 length equals 15 residues. CDR1 and CDR2 (germline): SGHRS, YFSETQ. The CDR3: CASSLRSGESYEQYF. In nucleotides, the CDR3 is TGCGCCAGCAGCTTGAGGTCAGGGGAATCTTACGAGCAGTACTTC.

CDR3 sequence reads: CASSLSRRDRVSGYTF. CDR3 DNA: TGTGCCAGCAGCCTCTCCCGGAGGGACAGGGTTTCTGGCTACACCTTC. The chain carries TRBV9 and TRBJ1-2; 9 bases agree with TRBD1. J gave up 7 bases and V 4 bases, and 14 bases lay outside the gene matches. The CDR3 has 16 residues. Germline V gives CDR1 SGDLS, CDR2 YYNGEE.

The J gene is TRBJ2-7, the V gene TRBV2; D could derive from TRBD1 or TRBD2 (5 bases each). V was cut by 1 base and J by 4 bases, with 11 bases left in between. Germline-derived CDR1 and CDR2 are SNHLY and FYNNEI. CDR3 length: 14 amino acids. The CDR3 here is CASSEEGRRYEQYF. CDR3 sequence (DNA): TGTGCCAGCAGTGAAGAGGGACGGAGGTACGAGCAGTACTTC.

V is TRBV4-1 and J is TRBJ2-1; a weak D match, TRBD2 (7 bases). Germline CDR1 MGHRA, CDR2 YSYEKL. The CDR3 contains 18 residues. With 7 bases removed from V and 1 base from J, the gap between germline ends came to 23 bases. The CDR3 sequence: CASTKRGGDPQSYNEQFF. CDR3 DNA sequence: TGCGCCAGCACCAAGAGGGGGGGTGACCCTCAGTCCTACAATGAGCAGTTCTTC.

This sequence joins TRBV19 and TRBJ2-5; the D is unclear. The CDR3 runs to 13 residues. Deletions cut 3 bases from V and 5 bases from J, with 10 bases between. CDR1 is LNHDA and CDR2 is SQIVND in the germline V gene (reference sequence). CDR3 amino acids: CASSMYSGETQYF. DNA for the CDR3: TGTGCCAGTAGTATGTACAGTGGGGAGACCCAGTACTTC.

This clone was picked up a small number of times. The gene calls are TRBV9 and TRBJ2-7; TRBD1 might be the D (6 bases). The V end lost 0 bases, the J end lost 3 bases, and 7 bases lay between the germline ends. Germline loops: CDR1 SGDLS, CDR2 YYNGEE. The CDR3 extends over 13 amino acids. CDR3 residues: CASSVGDIYEQYF. The CDR3 nucleotides read TGTGCCAGCAGCGTAGGGGACATCTACGAGCAGTACTTC.

This clone was observed once. The chain couples TRBV5-1 to TRBJ2-3; a possible D gene is TRBD1 (6 bases). Germline CDR1 SGHRS, CDR2 YFSETQ. The V end lost 3 bases, the J end lost 2 bases, and 25 bases lay between the germline ends. The CDR3 contains 19 residues. This CDR3 is CASSWNPTGTEAFTDTQYF. The CDR3 DNA sequence: TGCGCCAGCAGCTGGAACCCTACAGGGACGGAAGCCTTCACAGATACGCAGTATTTT.

The rearrangement links TRBV18 to TRBJ2-7, with 7 bases that match TRBD2. Germline trimming cut 0 bases from V and 5 bases from J; bases unmatched to any gene: 4. The CDR3 runs to 14 residues. Per the germline V gene, CDR1 is KGHSH and CDR2 is LQKENI. CDR3 DNA: TGTGCCAGCTCACCACCGGGGGGGTCCCACGAGCAGTACTTC. This sequence encodes CASSPPGGSHEQYF.

The chain carries TRBV6-5 and TRBJ1-1, with a tentative D call TRBD1 (6 bases). CDR1 and CDR2 from the germline V gene are MNHEY and SVGAGI. The V and J ends lost 3 bases and 1 base respectively, with 12 bases between them. The CDR3 extends over 15 amino acids. CDR3 amino acids: CASSYYGRGNTEAFF. For the CDR3, the DNA is TGTGCCAGCAGTTATTATGGCAGGGGGAACACTGAAGCTTTCTTT.

CDR3 in DNA: TGTGCCAGCAGTGAAACACCTTCCTCATTCTACGAGCAGTACTTC. Residues: CASSETPSSFYEQYF. V is TRBV27 and J is TRBJ2-7, with D unresolved. The CDR3 has 15 amino acids. The V gene's germline CDR1 is MNHEY and CDR2 SMNVEV (reference sequence). The ends were cut back, 5 bases at V and 3 bases at J, with 17 bases in the middle.

This chain connects TRBV9 to TRBJ1-1, with no clear D. Between the trimmed V and J ends, which lost 3 bases and 4 bases, there was a span of 19 bases. The germline gives CDR1 SGDLS, CDR2 YYNGEE. The CDR3 length is 16 residues. The DNA for the CDR3 is TGTGCCAGCAGCGACGAGGCCAAAGGAGGGAGCACTGAAGCTTTCTTT. Protein: CASSDEAKGGSTEAFF.

The CDR3 sequence is CASSPDSYEQYF. CDR3 DNA: TGCGCCAGCAGTCCAGATTCCTACGAGCAGTACTTC. This chain connects TRBV4-1 to TRBJ2-7; D unclear. The germline V and J ends were trimmed by 6 bases and 1 base, with 7 bases remaining between them. Per germline, CDR1 MGHRA and CDR2 YSYEKL. The CDR3 spans 12 residues.

The rearrangement joins TRBV11-2 to TRBJ2-5; D unresolved. CDR1 is SGHAT, CDR2 FQNNGV, per germline. Trimming pared 0 bases from V and 5 bases from J, leaving 4 bases between. This CDR3 region has 12 residues. CDR3 sequence reads: CASSLDEETQYF. CDR3 DNA: TGTGCCAGCAGCTTAGATGAGGAGACCCAGTACTTC.

This chain links TRBV5-6 with TRBJ1-5; unclear D gene. CDR3 length: 14 amino acids. CDR1 and CDR2 (germline): SGHDT, YYEEEE. Between the trimmed V and J ends, which lost 0 bases and 8 bases, there was a span of 12 bases. The CDR3 protein is CASSLARDRKPQHF. As DNA, the CDR3 is TGTGCCAGCAGCTTGGCAAGGGATCGGAAGCCCCAGCATTTT. Filled out from reference TRBV5-6 and TRBJ1-5, the complete variable domain reads DAGVTQSPTHLIKTRGQQVTLRCSPKSGHDTVSWYQQALGQGPQFIFQYYEEEERQRGNFPDRFSGHQFPNYSSELNVNALLLGDSALYLCASSLARDRKPQHFGDGTRLSIL.

V gene TRBV7-6 combines with J gene TRBJ1-3; D not certain. Germline V lookup: CDR1 SGHVS, CDR2 FNYEAQ. This CDR3 is 14 amino acids long. V dropped 8 bases and J dropped 8 bases, with 19 bases sitting between them. CDR3 DNA sequence: TGTGCCAGCGATAACGAGGCGCCTCGGGACACCATATATTTT. This translates into CASDNEAPRDTIYF.

The chain employs TRBV25-1 and TRBJ2-2; the D is unclear. The ends were cut back, 4 bases at V and 6 bases at J, with 3 bases in the middle. Germline V lookup: CDR1 MGHDK, CDR2 SYGVNS. The CDR3 length is 11 residues. CDR3 in amino acids: CASSVAGELFF. CDR3 sequence (DNA): TGTGCCAGCAGTGTCGCCGGGGAGCTGTTTTTT.

V is TRBV6-6 and J is TRBJ1-2; 7 bases line up with TRBD1. Losses at the gene ends were 0 bases for V and 3 bases for J; bases not matched to a gene: 1. The germline V gene has CDR1 MNHNY and CDR2 SVGAGI (reference sequence). The CDR3 runs 14 residues. The CDR3 reads CASSYSQGDYGYTF. The CDR3 nucleotides read TGTGCCAGCAGTTACTCCCAGGGGGACTATGGCTACACCTTC.